Listed below are T cell receptor beta chains from one sample, sequenced in a study of control samples from healthy donors and cancer patients. The table came from immunoSEQ multiplex PCR; TCRdb's copy has only in-frame clones and leaves some out. Of approximately 100,000 clones listed, less than 95% are singletons. The specimen sequenced was blood. These receptors were obtained from a human donor in good health. The donor label of this sample is uncertain. CDR3s include the opening cysteine and the closing phenylalanine or tryptophan.

j_call	v_call	cdr3_aa
TRBJ1-6	TRBV5-5	CASSLVQSSSPLHF
TRBJ1-5	TRBV4-2	CASSQEGQGSQPQHF
TRBJ2-3	TRBV5-4	CASSWGTDTQYF
TRBJ1-2	TRBV2	CASSPGTAYGYTF
TRBJ1-1	TRBV3-1/TRBV3-2	CASSLRDSMNTEAFF
TRBJ1-4	TRBV7-9	CASSLGTADEKLFF
TRBJ2-5	TRBV7-7	CASSLGDRETQYF
TRBJ2-5	TRBV18	CASLTGETQYF
TRBJ1-2	TRBV7-2	CASSPGTGPNYGYTF
TRBJ1-1	TRBV9	CASSVVANTEAFF
TRBJ1-3	TRBV9	CASSVGTPGDFGNTIYF
TRBJ1-1	TRBV18	CASSRGQDNTEAFF
TRBJ1-4	TRBV9	CASSRPGHVEKLFF
TRBJ1-5	TRBV10-3	CAISVQSNQPQHF
TRBJ1-2	TRBV5-1	CASSSGGLGSNYGYTF
TRBJ1-6	TRBV6-5	CASSLDRANSPLHF
TRBJ1-2	TRBV9	CASSGNRGNYGYTF
TRBJ1-1	TRBV28	CASTPTGGLGAFF
TRBJ2-4	TRBV19	CASSQSPRAAKNIQYF
TRBJ1-5	TRBV28	CASSIYGDGNQPQHF
TRBJ1-2	TRBV27	CASRATGNDGYTF
TRBJ2-7	TRBV19	CASSIAIRGEQYF
TRBJ1-5	TRBV28	CASLGHGSLVEPQHF
TRBJ1-1	TRBV19	CASSRSGNTEAFF
TRBJ2-7	TRBV29-1	CSVTPGSSYEQYF
TRBJ1-1	TRBV25-1	CASSEVPGQGAGDTEAFF
TRBJ1-5	TRBV14	CASSYNKDSTQHF
TRBJ1-1	TRBV3-1/TRBV3-2	CASSRGGAAYTEAFF
TRBJ2-1	TRBV5-4	CASSFRRGVSEQFF
TRBJ1-3	TRBV6-6	CASSADTNSGNTIYF
TRBJ1-2	TRBV18	CASSPPSGAPGYTF
TRBJ2-2	TRBV25-1	CASSERGGHGELFF
TRBJ1-1	TRBV12-3/TRBV12-4	CASSLVGAFEAFF
TRBJ1-6	TRBV5-1	CASSLGQVASSYNSPLHF
TRBJ1-5	TRBV6-5	CASRQGPNQPQHF
TRBJ2-7	TRBV11-2	CASSPPGQGRFAEQYF
TRBJ1-1	TRBV19	CASSRGSVNTEAFF
TRBJ2-7	TRBV9	CASSVGGGSPYEQYF
TRBJ2-1	TRBV18	CASSPPGTSVGEQFF
TRBJ1-1	TRBV5-6	CASSSTALNTEAFF
TRBJ2-1	TRBV11-3	CASSLGYEQFF
TRBJ2-7	TRBV7-6	CASSLENRLAEQYF
TRBJ1-1	TRBV7-8	CASSLDRWGEAFF
TRBJ1-1	TRBV6-5	CASSYRGWGLNTEAFF
TRBJ1-5	TRBV19	CASSPQGGWVDQPQHF